A single sample is the source of the 15 T cell receptor beta chains below, sequenced in a study of PD-1 blockade in classical Hodgkin lymphoma. All the patients suffered relapse after autologous stem cell transplantation, and brentuximab vedotin exposure differed. Method: immunoSEQ multiplex PCR; TCRdb's copy keeps in-frame clones and lacks some. The sample consists of 15,000 or so clones, over 60% of them appearing once. The source material was peripheral blood mononuclear cells (PBMCs), sampled at baseline. All receptors come from a human donor with classical Hodgkin lymphoma.

The sample holds a few counts of this clone. The CDR3 spells CASSLSGGPSYNEQFF. The CDR3 region has the DNA TGTGCCAGCAGCCTTTCAGGGGGCCCCTCCTACAATGAGCAGTTCTTC. The genes are TRBV9 and TRBJ2-1; 8 nucleotides agree with TRBD1. Trimming at V came to 4 bases and at J to 0 bases, leaving 6 bases not matched to a gene. Germline V gene data show CDR1 as SGDLS and CDR2 as YYNGEE. The CDR3 sequence is 16 residues long.

V usage is TRBV10-3 and J usage is TRBJ2-2; D is possibly TRBD2 (6 bases). The germline V and J ends were trimmed by 7 bases and 0 bases, with 12 bases remaining between them. The length of the CDR3 is 15 residues. Germline V gene lookup returns CDR1 ENHRY and CDR2 SYGVKD. The CDR3 DNA sequence: TGTGCCATCAACCCGGGGACTGCGAACACCGGGGAGCTGTTTTTT. This translates into CAINPGTANTGELFF.

In regard to this clone: Distinct nucleotide sequences in the sample also encode this CDR3. The V gene is TRBV6-1, the J gene TRBJ2-5; 11 positions agree with TRBD1. Germline V gives CDR1 MNHNS, CDR2 SASEGT. The CDR3 loop spans 16 amino acids. After removal of 3 bases from V and 4 bases from J, the junction contained 7 bases not matched to a gene. This CDR3 is CASSDPGQGARETQYF. In DNA, the CDR3 is TGTGCCAGCAGTGACCCCGGACAGGGGGCGCGAGAGACCCAGTACTTC.

The V gene is TRBV13, the J gene TRBJ2-1; D remains unclear. Per the germline V gene, CDR1 is PRHDT and CDR2 is FYEKMQ (reference sequence). V dropped 1 base and J dropped 4 bases, with 5 bases sitting between them. This CDR3 contains 13 residues. CDR3 DNA sequence: TGTGCCAGCAGCTTAGAGCGTTACAATGAGCAGTTCTTC. Translated: CASSLERYNEQFF. Full variable domain (rest looked up from reference TRBV13 and TRBJ2-1): AAGVIQSPRHLIKEKRETATLKCYPIPRHDTVYWYQQGPGQDPQFLISFYEKMQSDKGSIPDRFSAQQFSDYHSELNMSSLELGDSALYFCASSLERYNEQFFGPGTRLTVL.

J is TRBJ2-3 and V is TRBV2; 8 nucleotides match TRBD2. Germline V gene data show CDR1 as SNHLY and CDR2 as FYNNEI. The CDR3 extends over 14 amino acids. Losses at the gene ends were 7 bases for V and 0 bases for J; bases not matched to a gene: 3. The CDR3 is CASNSGVSTDTQYF. The CDR3, as DNA: TGTGCCAGCAATAGCGGGGTTAGCACAGATACGCAGTATTTT.

There are a few counts of this clone. The chain joins TRBV2 to TRBJ1-5, with TRBD1 identical over 9 bases. Trimming cost V 6 bases and J 5 bases; bases outside gene matches: 14. The CDR3 is 17 amino acids. Germline lookup yields CDR1 SNHLY and CDR2 FYNNEI. CDR3 nucleotide sequence: TGTGCCAGCAGGACACAGGGGGCCGCAGGGCAATATCAGCCCCAGCATTTT. Amino acids: CASRTQGAAGQYQPQHF.

This clone appeared a single time. This chain links TRBV7-2 with TRBJ1-1; 8 nucleotides match TRBD1. The CDR3 covers 16 residues. The V and J ends lost 6 bases and 6 bases, in that order; junction bases with no gene match: 15. Germline-derived CDR1 and CDR2 are SGHTA and FQGNSA. CDR3 DNA: TGTGCCAGCAGGGGGGGTAAAGACAGGGGAAAAGCTGAAGCTTTCTTT. Its protein product is CASRGGKDRGKAEAFF.

The chain has TRBV7-2 and TRBJ2-1; D uncertain. The V end lost 8 bases, the J end lost 8 bases, and 13 bases lay between the germline ends. The CDR3 covers 12 residues. Germline V gene lookup returns CDR1 SGHTA and CDR2 FQGNSA. The CDR3 nucleotides are TGTGCCAGCGACGACCCGGGCTATGAGCAGTTCTTC. Its protein is CASDDPGYEQFF.

On this clone: Other nucleotide sequences in the sample specify the same CDR3. This chain uses TRBV4-1 with TRBJ2-1; TRBD1 or TRBD2 may be the D gene (5 bases each). Germline V gives CDR1 MGHRA, CDR2 YSYEKL. V was clipped by 0 bases and J by 2 bases, with 11 bases between them. The CDR3 is 16 amino acids. The CDR3 nucleotides are TGCGCCAGCAGCCAAGATGTCCAGGGAGCCTACAATGAGCAGTTCTTC. Protein product: CASSQDVQGAYNEQFF.

J is TRBJ2-2 and V is TRBV7-2, with D perhaps matching TRBD2 (6 bases). Germline CDR1 and CDR2: SGHTA and FQGNSA. V was cut by 5 bases and J by 5 bases, with 18 bases left in between. CDR3 length: 16 residues. This CDR3 reads CASSVIVGGRTGELFF. The CDR3, as DNA: TGTGCCAGCAGCGTTATCGTGGGGGGTCGAACCGGGGAGCTGTTTTTT. The full variable domain, its missing parts supplied by reference TRBV7-2 and TRBJ2-2, is GAGVSQSPSNKVTEKGKDVELRCDPISGHTALYWYRQSLGQGLEFLIYFQGNSAPDKSGLPSDRFSAERTGGSVSTLTIQRTQQEDSAVYLCASSVIVGGRTGELFFGEGSRLTVL.

J is TRBJ2-5 and V is TRBV2, with D possibly TRBD2 on 6 matching bases. The CDR3 is 14 amino acids. The germline V gene encodes CDR1 SNHLY and CDR2 FYNNEI. The germline V and J ends were trimmed by 6 bases and 1 base, with 12 bases remaining between them. The CDR3 nucleotides read TGTGCCAGCAGCACTGGGAGGTCCCAAGAGACCCAGTACTTC. This gives the protein CASSTGRSQETQYF.

The chain carries TRBV27 and TRBJ2-1; no reliable D call. Trimming pared 0 bases from V and 0 bases from J, leaving 15 bases between. This CDR3 has 18 amino acids. Germline loops: CDR1 MNHEY, CDR2 SMNVEV (reference sequence). CDR3 sequence (DNA): TGTGCCAGCAGTTTATCGCCATCGACACCAAGCTCCTACAATGAGCAGTTCTTC. Its protein product is CASSLSPSTPSSYNEQFF.

The chain employs TRBV7-8 and TRBJ2-1; 15 bases line up with TRBD2. The CDR3 totals 19 residues. Germline V gene sequence: CDR1 SGHVS, CDR2 FQNEAQ. Trimming at V came to 5 bases and at J to 7 bases, leaving 15 bases not matched to a gene. CDR3 in DNA: TGTGCCAGCAGCCCGGGGACTAGCGGGAGGTCTGTCGTAGGGAATGAGCAGTTCTTC. Protein: CASSPGTSGRSVVGNEQFF.

Within the sample, this clone is medium-sized. CDR3 protein: CASTPGWPQNYGYTF. The CDR3 bases are TGTGCCAGCACGCCTGGGTGGCCACAGAACTATGGCTACACCTTC. The chain has TRBV2 and TRBJ1-2, with D hard to call. This CDR3 has 15 amino acids. Looked up from germline, CDR1 is SNHLY and CDR2 is FYNNEI. V lost 7 bases and J lost 2, with 17 bases in between.

This chain joins TRBV5-5 and TRBJ1-4; 12 bases map to TRBD1. The CDR3 totals 16 residues. V lost 4 bases and J lost 4; bases outside the gene matches: 5. From germline, CDR1 is SGHKS and CDR2 YYEKEE (reference sequence). CDR3 loop: CASSRDRGLVNEKLFF. CDR3 sequence (DNA): TGTGCCAGCAGCCGGGACAGGGGGCTAGTTAATGAAAAACTGTTTTTT.